One sample yielded the 12 T cell receptor beta chains listed below, sequenced in a study of cytomegalovirus exposure and HLA in healthy donors. Using immunoSEQ multiplex PCR, the repertoire was profiled, and TCRdb retains in-frame clones only, with some absent. The sample shows about 130,000 clones, roughly 95% of them seen only once. The sequenced material came from PBMCs. The receptors here all came from a man younger than 30 in good health and CMV-seronegative.

The CDR3 region has the DNA TGTGCCAGCAGCGAGAGTGGGGGGAATGAGCAGTTCTTC. It encodes CASSESGGNEQFF. The J gene is TRBJ2-1, the V gene TRBV9, with D possibly matching TRBD2 (6 bases). Germline V gene lookup returns CDR1 SGDLS and CDR2 YYNGEE. The ends were cut back, 3 bases at V and 7 bases at J, with 11 bases in the middle. This CDR3 is built from 13 residues.

V is TRBV9 and J is TRBJ1-5, with 8 bases matching TRBD1. The germline CDR1 and CDR2 sequences are SGDLS and YYNGEE. There are 15 residues in the CDR3. J lost 2 bases, V lost 3 bases, and 4 bases had no gene match. CDR3 region: CASSAGGQGNQPQHF. DNA for the CDR3: TGTGCCAGCAGCGCAGGGGGCCAGGGCAATCAGCCCCAGCATTTT.

The CDR3 DNA follows: TGCGCCAGCAGCTTTCAGGAAGAGACCCAGTACTTC. Residues: CASSFQEETQYF. The chain has TRBV5-1 and TRBJ2-5; D is uncertain. Deletions cut 2 bases from V and 3 bases from J, with 5 bases between. Germline CDR1 SGHRS, CDR2 YFSETQ. This CDR3 region has 12 residues.

J is TRBJ2-7 and V is TRBV7-2; a possible D gene is TRBD2 (7 bases). Germline-derived CDR1 and CDR2 are SGHTA and FQGNSA. The CDR3 is made up of 16 amino acids. The V end was cut by 5 bases, the J end by 0 bases, with 17 bases between. The CDR3 sequence is CASSPRGASSSYEQYF. As DNA, the CDR3 is TGTGCCAGCAGCCCCCGGGGGGCCTCCAGCTCCTACGAGCAGTACTTC.

The chain has TRBV6-5 and TRBJ1-1, with D unclear. The CDR3 is 11 residues long. The germline V gene encodes CDR1 MNHEY and CDR2 SVGAGI. V was shortened by 6 bases and J by 3 bases, with 5 bases between the two germline ends. The CDR3 DNA follows: TGTGCCAGCAGGGAGGACACTGAAGCTTTCTTT. This sequence encodes CASREDTEAFF.

This clone appeared once. The J gene is TRBJ2-1, the V gene TRBV6-6, with D maybe TRBD2 (5 bases). This CDR3 comprises 13 residues. Trimming shortened V by 6 bases and J by 3 bases, and 9 bases separated the two germline ends. From germline, CDR1 is MNHNY and CDR2 SVGAGI (reference sequence). Here the CDR3 DNA reads TGTGCCAGCAGAGGACTTGACTACAATGAGCAGTTCTTC. Its protein product is CASRGLDYNEQFF.

This clone has only one observation. The chain combines TRBV2 with TRBJ1-1, with TRBD1 as a possible D gene (5 bases). This CDR3 region has 12 residues. The germline gives CDR1 SNHLY, CDR2 FYNNEI. Trimming cost V 10 bases and J 1 base, with 10 bases left between them. CDR3 region: CAIEDTNTEAFF. CDR3 bases: TGTGCCATTGAGGACACGAACACTGAAGCTTTCTTT. Filled out from reference TRBV2 and TRBJ1-1, the complete variable domain reads EPEVTQTPSHQVTQMGQEVILRCVPISNHLYFYWYRQILGQKVEFLVSFYNNEISEKSEIFDDQFSVERPDGSNFTLKIRSTKLEDSAMYFCAIEDTNTEAFFGQGTRLTVV.

The chain links TRBV9 to TRBJ1-2; perhaps TRBD1 as D (5 bases). This CDR3 has 13 residues. The V end was cut by 0 bases, the J end by 8 bases, with 11 bases between. From germline, CDR1 is SGDLS and CDR2 YYNGEE. The CDR3 loop reads CASSVVQGRGYTF. For the CDR3, the DNA is TGTGCCAGCAGCGTAGTCCAGGGCCGAGGCTACACCTTC.

This clone was seen a single time. The chain is built from TRBV29-1 and TRBJ1-1; D may be TRBD1 (6 bases). V shed 4 bases and J shed 1 base, with 10 bases lying between them. The CDR3 spans 13 residues. The germline V gene encodes CDR1 SQVTM and CDR2 ANQGSEA. The CDR3 region has the DNA TGCAGCGTTGCAGGGGACCCGAACACTGAAGCTTTCTTT. As protein: CSVAGDPNTEAFF.

V gene TRBV27 combines with J gene TRBJ1-1; TRBD1 aligns across 7 bases. The CDR3 totals 16 residues. CDR1 and CDR2 (germline): MNHEY, SMNVEV (reference sequence). Losses at the gene ends were 3 bases for V and 2 bases for J; bases not matched to a gene: 9. CDR3 in amino acids: CASSFFQRDRNTEAFF. In DNA form, the CDR3 reads TGTGCCAGCAGTTTCTTCCAACGGGACAGAAACACTGAAGCTTTCTTT.

This clone showed up just once. The rearrangement joins TRBV11-3 to TRBJ2-6; D not resolved. Germline CDR1 reads SGHNT; CDR2 reads YENEEA. V gave up 3 bases and J gave up 3 bases, with 3 bases separating them. The CDR3 is made up of 13 amino acids. In DNA, the CDR3 is TGTGCCAGCAGCTTTAATGGGGCCAACGTCCTGACTTTC. It specifies CASSFNGANVLTF.

J is TRBJ2-7 and V is TRBV6-5, with D perhaps TRBD2 (5 bases). The V and J ends lost 5 bases and 4 bases respectively, with 9 bases between them. The CDR3 extends over 12 amino acids. The V gene's germline CDR1 is MNHEY and CDR2 SVGAGI. In nucleotides, the CDR3 is TGTGCCAGCAGTGTGGGCGGGTACGAGCAGTACTTC. Residues: CASSVGGYEQYF.